This is a list of T cell receptor beta chains from one sample in a study of T cell changes during pregnancy in multiple sclerosis. Measured with immunoSEQ multiplex PCR; TCRdb has only the in-frame clones, and not every one. In the table there are 15,000 to 20,000 clones, roughly 91% of which are singletons. This material consisted of CD4+ T cells from peripheral blood mononuclear cells, taken in the first trimester of pregnancy. These receptors were obtained from a female donor in good health, enrolled as a control in a pregnancy study. The CDR3 runs from the conserved cysteine through the conserved F or W. D genes are given only for firm matches. A clone size is listed for some rows: how often the clone was seen (once, few, many), or a class if it is expanded.

abundance	v_gene	j_gene	d_gene	CDR3aa	CDR3nt
medium-sized	TRBV4-2	TRBJ1-3	NA	CASSQDGQGLSGNTIYF	TGTGCCAGCAGCCAAGATGGGCAGGGATTAAGTGGAAACACCATATATTTT
NA	TRBV19	TRBJ2-6	NA	CASSREQGFWSSGANVLTF	TGTGCCAGTAGTAGAGAGCAGGGTTTTTGGTCCTCTGGGGCCAACGTCCTGACTTTC
NA	TRBV14	TRBJ2-3	TRBD1	CASSLDRGKDTQYF	TGTGCCAGCAGCCTCGACAGGGGGAAGGATACGCAGTATTTT
once	TRBV7-2	TRBJ2-1	TRBD1	CASSQGIGGPQFF	TGTGCCAGCAGCCAGGGTATAGGGGGCCCACAGTTCTTC
medium-sized	TRBV5-6	TRBJ2-5	TRBD2	CASSLNGRGQETQYF	TGTGCCAGCAGCTTGAATGGGCGGGGGCAAGAGACCCAGTACTTC
once	TRBV30	TRBJ2-7	NA	CAWSPQPGREQYF	TGTGCCTGGAGTCCACAGCCAGGGAGGGAGCAGTACTTC
once	TRBV6-1	TRBJ2-1	TRBD2	CASTGSGRSGDEQFF	TGTGCCAGCACCGGTAGCGGGAGGTCTGGGGATGAGCAGTTCTTC
few	TRBV6-6	TRBJ2-1	TRBD2	CASSTSGRRNEQFF	TGTGCCAGCTCGACTAGCGGGAGGAGAAATGAGCAGTTCTTC
NA	TRBV27	TRBJ1-2	TRBD1	CASSYGQGYGYTF	TGTGCCAGCAGTTACGGACAGGGGTATGGCTACACCTTC
NA	TRBV10-2	TRBJ2-7	TRBD1	CASTLTGGGYEQYF	TGCGCCAGCACCCTGACAGGGGGCGGGTACGAGCAGTACTTC
NA	TRBV7-2	TRBJ2-7	NA	CASSYSGGGTYEQYF	TGTGCCAGCAGCTATTCCGGGGGTGGTACCTACGAGCAGTACTTC
NA	TRBV4-2	TRBJ1-1	TRBD1	CASSATGGRDEAFF	TGTGCCAGCAGCGCCACAGGGGGGAGGGATGAAGCTTTCTTT
NA	TRBV7-2	TRBJ2-2	TRBD1	CASSSRQGRGVYGELFF	TGTGCCAGCAGCTCGAGACAGGGGCGCGGTGTTTACGGGGAGCTGTTTTTT
NA	TRBV5-6	TRBJ1-1	NA	CASSPRGGVNTEAFF	TGTGCCAGCAGCCCGAGGGGAGGCGTGAACACTGAAGCTTTCTTT
NA	TRBV29-1	TRBJ2-3	TRBD2	CSVGFLAGEVLTDTQYF	TGCAGCGTTGGTTTCCTAGCGGGAGAGGTTTTGACAGATACGCAGTATTTT
NA	TRBV9	TRBJ1-3	NA	CASSLDSASSGNTIYF	TGTGCCAGCAGCCTCGACAGTGCTTCCTCTGGAAACACCATATATTTT
NA	TRBV6-6	TRBJ1-2	TRBD1	CASSKPGQGAEGYTF	TGTGCCAGCAGTAAGCCGGGACAGGGGGCGGAGGGCTACACCTTC
NA	TRBV10-3	TRBJ1-1	NA	CAIRDTGFMNTEAFF	TGTGCCATCAGGGACACAGGGTTCATGAACACTGAAGCTTTCTTT
NA	TRBV30	TRBJ2-7	TRBD1	CAWDRGSVRRDGGYF	TGTGCCTGGGACAGGGGTTCTGTACGGCGGGACGGCGGGTACTTC
NA	TRBV19	TRBJ2-1	NA	CASTTPAPGSYNEQFF	TGTGCCAGTACCACCCCAGCGCCGGGCTCCTACAATGAGCAGTTCTTC
NA	TRBV19	TRBJ1-2	NA	CASSPMGGARGYTF	TGTGCCAGTAGTCCCATGGGGGGGGCGCGTGGCTACACCTTC
NA	TRBV30	TRBJ2-3	TRBD2	CAWSLAGASPDTQYF	TGTGCCTGGAGTTTAGCGGGGGCCTCCCCAGATACGCAGTATTTT
NA	TRBV19	TRBJ2-2	TRBD2	CASSIASALAGGRGELFF	TGTGCCAGTAGTATAGCGTCAGCTCTAGCGGGAGGGCGCGGGGAGCTGTTTTTT
once	TRBV4-1	TRBJ2-5	TRBD1	CASRQGAGGLQETQYF	TGCGCCAGCAGACAGGGGGCAGGGGGGTTACAAGAGACCCAGTACTTC
NA	TRBV11-2	TRBJ2-3	TRBD1	CASSFPRTGATDTQYF	TGTGCCAGCAGCTTCCCCAGGACAGGGGCCACAGATACGCAGTATTTT
NA	TRBV6-1	TRBJ1-2	NA	CASSEGIGAYGYTF	TGTGCCAGCAGTGAAGGGATAGGGGCGTATGGCTACACCTTC